These T cell receptor beta chains were read from a single sample in a study of blood T cell repertoires in COVID-19. Produced via immunoSEQ multiplex PCR; TCRdb's table is partial and in-frame only. The sample carries approximately 250,000 clones, more than 75% recorded once. Sequencing was performed on peripheral blood. All receptors come from a man aged 40-55 years with active or convalescent COVID-19. CDR3s include the opening cysteine and the closing phenylalanine or tryptophan. A D gene is named only where the DNA matches it firmly. Not every row has a clone size; where given, it reads once, few, many or a size class.

CDR3 DNA | CDR3 protein | D gene | CDR3 length | J gene | clone size | V gene
TGTGCCAGCAGCTTAGGTCTTGCGGGAGGGCCGAGGAGTTACGAGCAGTACTTC | CASSLGLAGGPRSYEQYF | TRBD2 | 18 | TRBJ2-7 | - | TRBV7-9
TGTGCCACCACGACGACTAGCGGGGGGTACAATGAGCAGTTCTTC | CATTTTSGGYNEQFF | TRBD2 | 15 | TRBJ2-1 | - | TRBV4-2
TGTGCCAGCAGTGGGACAGGGACGTTTGGCTACACCTTC | CASSGTGTFGYTF | TRBD1 | 13 | TRBJ1-2 | - | TRBV2
TGTGCCAGCAGGACCCGGGACTACGCGGATACGCAGTATTTT | CASRTRDYADTQYF | TRBD2 | 14 | TRBJ2-3 | - | TRBV27
TGTGCCAGCAGCTTGCGACCGGGAAGCGGGGGGGCAGAAGATACGCAGTATTTT | CASSLRPGSGGAEDTQYF | TRBD2 | 18 | TRBJ2-3 | - | TRBV7-9
TGTGCCAGCAGCCCGCGGGGCCTGAACAATGAGCAGTTCTTC | CASSPRGLNNEQFF | - | 14 | TRBJ2-1 | - | TRBV3-1/TRBV3-2
TGCAGTGCTAGGGAGGGCTACGAGCAGTACTTC | CSAREGYEQYF | - | 11 | TRBJ2-7 | - | TRBV20-1
TGCGCCAGCAGCCAAGGACAGGGCGGCACAGATACGCAGTATTTT | CASSQGQGGTDTQYF | TRBD1 | 15 | TRBJ2-3 | - | TRBV4-1
TGTGCCAGCAGCACTTCTGGGACAGGGGCCTACAATGAGCAGTTCTTC | CASSTSGTGAYNEQFF | TRBD1 | 16 | TRBJ2-1 | - | TRBV7-9
TGTGCCATCAGGGATAGGGACAGGGCAACAACAGATACGCAGTATTTT | CAIRDRDRATTDTQYF | TRBD1 | 16 | TRBJ2-3 | - | TRBV10-3
TGTGCCAGCAGCGCCACAACGAACGGGGGCTACACCTTC | CASSATTNGGYTF | - | 13 | TRBJ1-2 | once | TRBV5-5
TGCGCCAGCAGCACAGGGACAGGGTTAAATCAGCCCCAGCATTTT | CASSTGTGLNQPQHF | TRBD1 | 15 | TRBJ1-5 | - | TRBV5-1
TGTGCCAGCAGCTATACGGTCTACGAGCAGTACTTC | CASSYTVYEQYF | - | 12 | TRBJ2-7 | - | TRBV28
TGTGCCAGCAGCCCCCGTCAGGGACAGCTCGCTCCCCTCCACTTT | CASSPRQGQLAPLHF | TRBD1 | 15 | TRBJ1-6 | - | TRBV9
TGTGCCAGCAGCCGTGTAGAATGGGAGACCCAGTACTTC | CASSRVEWETQYF | - | 13 | TRBJ2-5 | - | TRBV5-4
TGTGCCAGCAACGGAGGGAGCACTGAAGCTTTCTTT | CASNGGSTEAFF | - | 12 | TRBJ1-1 | - | TRBV3-1/TRBV3-2
TGCAGCGTTGACCAGGACAGGGAGGGAGGTTATGGCTACACCTTC | CSVDQDREGGYGYTF | TRBD1 | 15 | TRBJ1-2 | few | TRBV29-1
TGTGCCAGCAGCGAGACAGGGGATGATACGCAGTATTTT | CASSETGDDTQYF | TRBD1 | 13 | TRBJ2-3 | - | TRBV11-3
TGTGCCAGCAGCGCCCGGGGAGCGGGAAGGCAAGAGACCCAGTACTTC | CASSARGAGRQETQYF | TRBD2 | 16 | TRBJ2-5 | - | TRBV9
TGTGCCAGCAACTTATTAGGGGATAATTCACCCCTCCACTTT | CASNLLGDNSPLHF | - | 14 | TRBJ1-6 | - | TRBV6-5
TGTGCCAGTAGACTAGACAGGGTTCGAGGCTACACCTTC | CASRLDRVRGYTF | TRBD1 | 13 | TRBJ1-2 | - | TRBV19
TGTGCCAGCAGCTACAGCCTCAACAACAATGAGCAGTTCTTC | CASSYSLNNNEQFF | - | 14 | TRBJ2-1 | - | TRBV7-2
TGTGCCAGCATCGCTCAAGGACAGGGGCCGAACGAGCAGTACTTC | CASIAQGQGPNEQYF | TRBD1 | 15 | TRBJ2-7 | once | TRBV6-5
TGCGCCAGCAGCCCCCGACAGGGGCCATCCTATGGCTACACCTTC | CASSPRQGPSYGYTF | TRBD1 | 15 | TRBJ1-2 | - | TRBV5-1
TGTGCCAGCAGCTTAGGGACAGTACAAGAGACCCAGTACTTC | CASSLGTVQETQYF | - | 14 | TRBJ2-5 | - | TRBV7-2
TGTGCCAGCAGCCGGACAGCGAACACTGAAGCTTTCTTT | CASSRTANTEAFF | - | 13 | TRBJ1-1 | - | TRBV5-4
TGTGCCAGCAGCTCAGGCGCGCCAGATACGCAGTATTTT | CASSSGAPDTQYF | - | 13 | TRBJ2-3 | - | TRBV5-4
TGTGCCAGTAGTGTTACAGGGAACACTGAAGCTTTCTTT | CASSVTGNTEAFF | - | 13 | TRBJ1-1 | - | TRBV19
TGTGCCAGCAGCCCCCGACAGGCGGGAAACACCATATATTTT | CASSPRQAGNTIYF | - | 14 | TRBJ1-3 | once | TRBV9